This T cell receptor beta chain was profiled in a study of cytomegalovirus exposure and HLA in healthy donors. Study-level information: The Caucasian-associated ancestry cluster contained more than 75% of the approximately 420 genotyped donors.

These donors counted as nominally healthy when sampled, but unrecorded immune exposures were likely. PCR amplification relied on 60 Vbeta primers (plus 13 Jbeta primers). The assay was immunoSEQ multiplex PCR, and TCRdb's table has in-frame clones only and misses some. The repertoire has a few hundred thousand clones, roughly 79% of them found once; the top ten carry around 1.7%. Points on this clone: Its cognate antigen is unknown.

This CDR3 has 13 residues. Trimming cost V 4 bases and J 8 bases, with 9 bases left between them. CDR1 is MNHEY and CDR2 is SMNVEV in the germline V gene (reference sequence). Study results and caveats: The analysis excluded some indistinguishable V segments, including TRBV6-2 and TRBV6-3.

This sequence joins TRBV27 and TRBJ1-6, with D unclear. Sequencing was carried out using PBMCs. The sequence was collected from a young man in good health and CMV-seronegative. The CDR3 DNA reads TGTGCCAGCAGTTCACGGGATTATTCACCCCTCCACTTT. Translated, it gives CASSSRDYSPLHF.